This T cell receptor beta chain was profiled in a study of chemoradiotherapy in HPV16-positive cancers. The method was immunoSEQ multiplex PCR; TCRdb's version includes in-frame clones alone and lacks a portion of them. Found here are more than 9,500 clones, roughly 88% of them singletons; the top ten hold 2.4%. CDR3 length: 14 residues. Deletions cut 1 base from V and 6 bases from J, with 11 bases between. CDR1 is SGHTA and CDR2 is FQGNSA in the germline V gene. This sample comprised blood, obtained from a patient who underwent chemoradiotherapy. This receptor was taken from a human donor with HPV-associated anogenital cancer. This chain connects TRBV7-2 to TRBJ2-3; D might be TRBD1 or TRBD2, each matching 5 bases. This chain's CDR3 is CASSLVRGADTQYF. The CDR3 nucleotides are TGTGCCAGCAGCTTAGTACGGGGCGCGGATACGCAGTATTTT.